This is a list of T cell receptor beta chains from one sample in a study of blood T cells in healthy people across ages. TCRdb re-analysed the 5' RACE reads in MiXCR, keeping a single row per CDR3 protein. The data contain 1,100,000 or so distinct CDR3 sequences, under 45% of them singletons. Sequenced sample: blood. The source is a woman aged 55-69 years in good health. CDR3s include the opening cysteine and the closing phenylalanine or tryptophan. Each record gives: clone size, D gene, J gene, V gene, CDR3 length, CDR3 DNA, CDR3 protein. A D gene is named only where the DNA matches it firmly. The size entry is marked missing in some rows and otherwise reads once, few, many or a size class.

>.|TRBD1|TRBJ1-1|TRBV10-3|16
TGTGCCACGATGGGACAGGACTTAGTAGTGAACACTGAAGCTTTCTTT
CATMGQDLVVNTEAFF
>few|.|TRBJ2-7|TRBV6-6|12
TGTGCCAGCAGAGACTCGTTGGACGAGCAGTACTTC
CASRDSLDEQYF
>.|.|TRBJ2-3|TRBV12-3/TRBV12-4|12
TGTGCCAGCAAGCCCCGGGGGTATACGCAGTATTTT
CASKPRGYTQYF
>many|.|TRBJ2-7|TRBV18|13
TGCGCCAGCAGCCCTAGGAGCTCCTACGAGCAGTACTTC
CASSPRSSYEQYF
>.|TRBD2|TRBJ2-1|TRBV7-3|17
TGTGCCAGCAGCCCGATTCCTCTAGCGGGGACCATCAATGAGCAGTTCTTC
CASSPIPLAGTINEQFF
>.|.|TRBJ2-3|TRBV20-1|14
TGCAGTGCTAGAAGACTAGACTTTACAGATACGCAGTATTTT
CSARRLDFTDTQYF
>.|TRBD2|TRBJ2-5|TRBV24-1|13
TGTGCCACCAGTGATTTGTGGGAGGGTGAGCAGTACTTC
CATSDLWEGEQYF
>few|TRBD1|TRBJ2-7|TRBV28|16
TGTGCCAGCAGTTCCTGGGGGGACAGGGGGCTCTACGAGCAGTACTTC
CASSSWGDRGLYEQYF
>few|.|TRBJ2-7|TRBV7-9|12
TGTGCCAGCAGCTCTATTGGGCACGAGCAGTACTTC
CASSSIGHEQYF
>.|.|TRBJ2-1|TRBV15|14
TGTGCCACCAGCAGAATGTCACAGGGAAATGAGCAGTTCTTC
CATSRMSQGNEQFF
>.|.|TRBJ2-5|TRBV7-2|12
TGTGCCAGCAGCCGCCGCCGGGATGAGCAGTACTTC
CASSRRRDEQYF
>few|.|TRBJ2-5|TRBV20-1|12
TGCAGTGCTAGAGCGGGAGCGGAGACCCAGTACTTC
CSARAGAETQYF
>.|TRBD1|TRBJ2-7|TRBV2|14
TGTGCCAGCAGTGTGGCGACACAGGGGAAGGAGCAGTACTTC
CASSVATQGKEQYF
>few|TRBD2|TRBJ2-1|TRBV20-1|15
TGCAGTGCTAGGGCTGGACTAGCTATATACAATGAGCAGTTCTTC
CSARAGLAIYNEQFF
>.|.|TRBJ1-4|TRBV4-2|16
TGTGCCAGCAGCATTCTAGCGGGAGGAGTTAATGAAAAACTGTTTTTT
CASSILAGGVNEKLFF
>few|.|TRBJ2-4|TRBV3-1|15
TGTGCCAGCAGCCAGGCGGATCTAGCCAAAAACATTCAGTACTTC
CASSQADLAKNIQYF
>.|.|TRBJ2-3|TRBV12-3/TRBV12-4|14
TGTGCCAGCAGTGGGACGGGGACCTTAGATACGCAGTATTTT
CASSGTGTLDTQYF
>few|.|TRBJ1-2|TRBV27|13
TGTGCCAGCAAAATGGGGGCTAACTATGGCTACACCTTC
CASKMGANYGYTF
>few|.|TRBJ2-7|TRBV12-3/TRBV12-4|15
TGTGCCAGCAGTCCTGGGGGTCTGCGGGGCGGCGAGCAGTACTTC
CASSPGGLRGGEQYF
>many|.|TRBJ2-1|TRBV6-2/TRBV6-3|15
TGTGCCAGCAGGGTCGCGGGTGTCTCCTACAATGAGCAGTTCTTC
CASRVAGVSYNEQFF
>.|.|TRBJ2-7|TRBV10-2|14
TGCGCACCGGGTGGTTGGTCCGCGGACTACGAGCAGTACTTC
CAPGGWSADYEQYF
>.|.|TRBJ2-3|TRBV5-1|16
TGCGCCAGCAGCCTAGTGATCGGGAGAGGCACAGATACGCAGTATTTT
CASSLVIGRGTDTQYF
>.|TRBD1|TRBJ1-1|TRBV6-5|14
TGTGCCAGCAGGCGGACAGGGCCGAACACTGAAGCTTTCTTT
CASRRTGPNTEAFF
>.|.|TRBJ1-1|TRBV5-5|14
TGTGCCAGCAGCCCCTACACCACTCCCACTGAAGCTTTCTTT
CASSPYTTPTEAFF
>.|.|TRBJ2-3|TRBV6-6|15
TGTGCCAGCAGTGGTGCCGATACAAACACAGATACGCAGTATTTT
CASSGADTNTDTQYF
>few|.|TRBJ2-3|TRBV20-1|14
TGCAGTGCTAGACTGGGGGCGCGGACAGATACGCAGTATTTT
CSARLGARTDTQYF
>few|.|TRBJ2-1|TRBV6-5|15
TGTGCCAGCAGTTACGGGGCAGGTGGGGGCGGTGAGCAGTTCTTC
CASSYGAGGGGEQFF